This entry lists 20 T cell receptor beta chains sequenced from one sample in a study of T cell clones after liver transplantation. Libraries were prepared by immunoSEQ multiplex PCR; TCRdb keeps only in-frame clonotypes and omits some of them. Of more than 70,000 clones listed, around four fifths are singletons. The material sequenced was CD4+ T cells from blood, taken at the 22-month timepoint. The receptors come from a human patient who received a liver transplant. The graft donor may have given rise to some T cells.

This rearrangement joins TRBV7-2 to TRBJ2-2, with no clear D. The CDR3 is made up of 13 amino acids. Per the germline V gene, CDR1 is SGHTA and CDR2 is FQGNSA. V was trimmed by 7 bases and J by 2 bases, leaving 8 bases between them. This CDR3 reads CASTKRNTGELFF. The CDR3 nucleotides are TGTGCCAGCACTAAGCGTAACACCGGGGAGCTGTTTTTT. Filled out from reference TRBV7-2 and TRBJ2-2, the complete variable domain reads GAGVSQSPSNKVTEKGKDVELRCDPISGHTALYWYRQSLGQGLEFLIYFQGNSAPDKSGLPSDRFSAERTGGSVSTLTIQRTQQEDSAVYLCASTKRNTGELFFGEGSRLTVL.

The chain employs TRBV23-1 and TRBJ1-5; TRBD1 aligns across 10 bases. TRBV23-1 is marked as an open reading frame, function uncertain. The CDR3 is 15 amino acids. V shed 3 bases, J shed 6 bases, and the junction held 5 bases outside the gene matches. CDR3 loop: CASSHRTGGVQPQHF. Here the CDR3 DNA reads TGCGCCAGCAGTCACAGGACAGGGGGGGTTCAGCCCCAGCATTTT.

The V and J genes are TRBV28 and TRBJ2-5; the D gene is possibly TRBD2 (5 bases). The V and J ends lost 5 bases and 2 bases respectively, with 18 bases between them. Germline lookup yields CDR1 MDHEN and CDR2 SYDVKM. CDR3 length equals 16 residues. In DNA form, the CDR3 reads TGTGCCAGCAGTCCTGCTCTAGAAGCGGCACAAGAGACCCAGTACTTC. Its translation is CASSPALEAAQETQYF. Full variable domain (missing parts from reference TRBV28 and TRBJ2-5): DVKVTQSSRYLVKRTGEKVFLECVQDMDHENMFWYRQDPGLGLRLIYFSYDVKMKEKGDIPEGYSVSREKKERFSLILESASTNQTSMYLCASSPALEAAQETQYFGPGTRLLVL.

CDR3 sequence reads: CASSSETSGANTGELFF. CDR3 in DNA: TGTGCCAGCAGCTCCGAGACTAGCGGCGCGAACACCGGGGAGCTGTTTTTT. The chain is built from TRBV7-3 and TRBJ2-2, with 9 bases fitting TRBD2. This CDR3 contains 17 residues. Germline V gene data show CDR1 as SGHTA and CDR2 as FQGTGA. The ends lost 4 bases at V and 0 bases at J; junction bases unmatched: 6.

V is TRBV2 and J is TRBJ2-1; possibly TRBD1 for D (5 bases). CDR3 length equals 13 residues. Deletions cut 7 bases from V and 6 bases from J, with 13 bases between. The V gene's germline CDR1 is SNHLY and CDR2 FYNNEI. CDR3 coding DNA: TGTGCCAGCACAACTCTCAGGGCCAATGAGCAGTTCTTC. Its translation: CASTTLRANEQFF.

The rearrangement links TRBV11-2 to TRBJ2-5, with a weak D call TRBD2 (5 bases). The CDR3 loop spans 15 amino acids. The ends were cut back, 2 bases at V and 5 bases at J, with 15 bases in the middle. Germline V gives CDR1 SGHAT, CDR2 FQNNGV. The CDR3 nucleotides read TGTGCCAGCAGCTTATCGGCGGGCGCAGACGAGACCCAGTACTTC. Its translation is CASSLSAGADETQYF. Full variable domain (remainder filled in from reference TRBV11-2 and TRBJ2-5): EAGVAQSPRYKIIEKRQSVAFWCNPISGHATLYWYQQILGQGPKLLIQFQNNGVVDDSQLPKDRFSAERLKGVDSTLKIQPAKLEDSAVYLCASSLSAGADETQYFGPGTRLLVL.

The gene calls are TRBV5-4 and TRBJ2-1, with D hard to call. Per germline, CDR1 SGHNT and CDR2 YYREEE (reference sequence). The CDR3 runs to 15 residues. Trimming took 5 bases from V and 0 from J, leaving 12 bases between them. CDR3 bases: TGTGCCAGCAGTCGACTGATTAGCTCCTACAATGAGCAGTTCTTC. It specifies CASSRLISSYNEQFF.

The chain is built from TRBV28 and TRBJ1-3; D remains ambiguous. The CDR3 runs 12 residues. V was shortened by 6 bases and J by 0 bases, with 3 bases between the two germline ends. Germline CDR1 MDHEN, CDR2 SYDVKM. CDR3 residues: CASRSSGNTIYF. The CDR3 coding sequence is TGTGCCAGCAGGAGCTCTGGAAACACCATATATTTT.

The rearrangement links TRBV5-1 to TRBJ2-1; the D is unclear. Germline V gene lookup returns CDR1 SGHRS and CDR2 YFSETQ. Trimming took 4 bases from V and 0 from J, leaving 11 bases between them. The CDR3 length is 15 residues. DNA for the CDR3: TGCGCCAGCAGCGACTCTGCGAGCTCCTACAATGAGCAGTTCTTC. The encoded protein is CASSDSASSYNEQFF. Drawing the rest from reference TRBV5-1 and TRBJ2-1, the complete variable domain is KAGVTQTPRYLIKTRGQQVTLSCSPISGHRSVSWYQQTPGQGLQFLFEYFSETQRNKGNFPGRFSGRQFSNSRSEMNVSTLELGDSALYLCASSDSASSYNEQFFGPGTRLTVL.

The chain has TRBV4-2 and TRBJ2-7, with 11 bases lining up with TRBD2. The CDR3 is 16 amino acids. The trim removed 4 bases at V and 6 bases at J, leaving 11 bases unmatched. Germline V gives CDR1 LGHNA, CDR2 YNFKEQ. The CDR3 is CASSLGLTSGSLEQYF. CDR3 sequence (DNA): TGTGCCAGCAGCCTGGGACTCACTAGCGGGAGCCTCGAGCAGTACTTC.

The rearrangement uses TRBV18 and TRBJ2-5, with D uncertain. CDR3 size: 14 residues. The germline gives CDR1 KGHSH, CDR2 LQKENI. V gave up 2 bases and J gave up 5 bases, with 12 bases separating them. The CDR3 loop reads CASSPTGQPETQYF. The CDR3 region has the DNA TGTGCCAGCTCACCAACCGGGCAACCGGAGACCCAGTACTTC.

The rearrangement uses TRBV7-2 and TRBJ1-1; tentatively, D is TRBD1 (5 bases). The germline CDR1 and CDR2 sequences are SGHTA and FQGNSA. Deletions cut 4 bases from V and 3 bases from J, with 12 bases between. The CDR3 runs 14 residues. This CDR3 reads CASSSTVADTEAFF. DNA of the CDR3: TGTGCCAGCAGCTCGACAGTGGCGGACACTGAAGCTTTCTTT.

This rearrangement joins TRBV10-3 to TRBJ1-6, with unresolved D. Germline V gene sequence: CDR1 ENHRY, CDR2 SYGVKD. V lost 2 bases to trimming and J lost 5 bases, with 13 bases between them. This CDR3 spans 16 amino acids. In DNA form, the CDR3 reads TGTGCCATCAGTGAGCGTCGGTTAGTTGATAATTCACCCCTCCACTTT. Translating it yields CAISERRLVDNSPLHF.

CDR3 amino acids: CASSGGLLATDTQYF. CDR3 coding DNA: TGTGCCAGCAGTGGGGGATTATTAGCCACAGATACGCAGTATTTT. The chain joins TRBV27 to TRBJ2-3, with D perhaps given as TRBD1 or TRBD2 (5 bases each). There are 15 residues in the CDR3. CDR1 and CDR2 (germline): MNHEY, SMNVEV (reference sequence). V lost 5 bases and J lost 2, with 14 bases in between.

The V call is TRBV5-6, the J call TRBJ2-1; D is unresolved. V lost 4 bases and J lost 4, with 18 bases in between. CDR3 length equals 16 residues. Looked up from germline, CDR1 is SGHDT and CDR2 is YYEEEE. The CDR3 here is CASSHSRSLGYNEQFF. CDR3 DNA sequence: TGTGCCAGCAGCCACTCTCGGTCGCTAGGGTACAATGAGCAGTTCTTC.

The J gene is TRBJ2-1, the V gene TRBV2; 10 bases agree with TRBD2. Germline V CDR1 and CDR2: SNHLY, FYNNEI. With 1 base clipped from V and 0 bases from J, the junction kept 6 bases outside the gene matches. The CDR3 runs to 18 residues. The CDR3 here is CASSEGLAGSSSYNEQFF. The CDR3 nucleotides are TGTGCCAGCAGTGAAGGACTAGCGGGCTCAAGCTCCTACAATGAGCAGTTCTTC.

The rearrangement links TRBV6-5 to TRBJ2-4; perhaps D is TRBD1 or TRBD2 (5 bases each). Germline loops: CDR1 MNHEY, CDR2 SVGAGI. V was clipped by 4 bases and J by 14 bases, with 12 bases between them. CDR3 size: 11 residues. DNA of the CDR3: TGTGCCAGCAGTTCGTCCGTGGGGGAGTACTTC. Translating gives CASSSSVGEYF.

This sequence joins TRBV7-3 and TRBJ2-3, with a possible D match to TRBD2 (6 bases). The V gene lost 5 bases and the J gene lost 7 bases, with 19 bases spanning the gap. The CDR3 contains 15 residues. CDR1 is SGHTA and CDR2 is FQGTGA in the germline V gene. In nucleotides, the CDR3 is TGTGCCAGCAGCACGGGACTCCCTCCGGAGCATACGCAGTATTTT. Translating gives CASSTGLPPEHTQYF.

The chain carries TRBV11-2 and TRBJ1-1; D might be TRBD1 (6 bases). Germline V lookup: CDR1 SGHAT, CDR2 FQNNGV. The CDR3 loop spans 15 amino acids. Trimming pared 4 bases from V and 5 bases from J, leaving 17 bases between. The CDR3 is CASSSLSRGQTEAFF. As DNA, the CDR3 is TGTGCCAGCAGCTCCCTTTCGCGGGGGCAAACTGAAGCTTTCTTT.

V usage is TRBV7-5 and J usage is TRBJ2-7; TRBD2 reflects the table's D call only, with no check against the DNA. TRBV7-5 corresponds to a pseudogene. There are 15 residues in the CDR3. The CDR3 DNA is TGTGTCAGAAGCATGACTAGCGGGGTCTCCTACGAGCAGTACTTC. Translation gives CVRSMTSGVSYEQYF.